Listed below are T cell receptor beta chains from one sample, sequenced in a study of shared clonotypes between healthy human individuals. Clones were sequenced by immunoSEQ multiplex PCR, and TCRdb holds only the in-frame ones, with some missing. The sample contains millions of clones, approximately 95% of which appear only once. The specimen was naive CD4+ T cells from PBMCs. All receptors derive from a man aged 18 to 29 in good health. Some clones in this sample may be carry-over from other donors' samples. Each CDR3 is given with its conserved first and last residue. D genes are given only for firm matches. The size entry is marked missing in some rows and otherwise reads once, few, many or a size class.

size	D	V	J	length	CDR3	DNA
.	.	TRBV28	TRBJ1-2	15	CASRNGQGRGGGYTF	TGTGCCAGCAGGAATGGGCAGGGGAGAGGTGGTGGCTACACCTTC
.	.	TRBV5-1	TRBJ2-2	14	CASTSLVNTGELFF	TGCGCCAGCACTTCCCTGGTGAACACCGGGGAGCTGTTTTTT
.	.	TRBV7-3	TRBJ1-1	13	CASSFRAGTEAFF	TGTGCCAGCAGCTTCCGGGCAGGCACTGAAGCTTTCTTT
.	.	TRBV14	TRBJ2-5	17	CASSPLGWVGAQETQYF	TGTGCCAGCAGCCCTTTGGGATGGGTTGGAGCCCAAGAGACCCAGTACTTC
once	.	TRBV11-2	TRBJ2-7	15	CASSLFRPLLGEQYF	TGTGCCAGCAGCTTGTTCAGACCCCTTCTGGGCGAGCAGTACTTC
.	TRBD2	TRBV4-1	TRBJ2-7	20	CASSQEWVLRTSGADHEQYF	TGCGCCAGCAGCCAAGAATGGGTATTAAGGACTAGCGGGGCGGACCACGAGCAGTACTTC
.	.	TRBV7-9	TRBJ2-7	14	CASRSGGRLYEQYF	TGTGCCAGCAGATCGGGCGGGCGTTTATACGAGCAGTACTTC
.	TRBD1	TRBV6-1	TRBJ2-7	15	CASSDRQGEGYEQYF	TGTGCCAGCAGTGACAGACAGGGCGAGGGCTACGAGCAGTACTTC
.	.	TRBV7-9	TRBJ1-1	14	CASSLEGGNTEAFF	TGTGCCAGCAGCTTAGAAGGGGGGAACACTGAAGCTTTCTTT
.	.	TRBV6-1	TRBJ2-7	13	CASSEPATYEQYF	TGTGCCAGCAGTGAACCGGCCACATACGAGCAGTACTTC
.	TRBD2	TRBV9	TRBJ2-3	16	CASSVGYSGRGVRRYF	TGTGCCAGCAGCGTAGGGTATAGCGGGAGAGGGGTACGTCGGTATTTT
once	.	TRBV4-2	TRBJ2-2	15	CASSQGDSVGGELFF	TGTGCCAGCAGCCAAGGTGACTCTGTCGGCGGGGAGCTGTTTTTT
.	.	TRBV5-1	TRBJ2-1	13	CASSLVDHNEQFF	TGCGCCAGCAGCTTGGTGGACCACAATGAGCAGTTCTTC
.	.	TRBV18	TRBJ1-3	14	CASSLLGVGNTIYF	TGTGCCAGCTCACTACTGGGGGTTGGAAACACCATATATTTT
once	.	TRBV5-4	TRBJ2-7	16	CASSLANSQKTYEQYF	TGTGCCAGCAGCTTGGCGAACTCCCAGAAAACCTACGAGCAGTACTTC
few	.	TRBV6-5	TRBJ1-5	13	CASSPRGNQPQHF	TGTGCCAGCAGCCCCAGGGGAAATCAGCCCCAGCATTTT
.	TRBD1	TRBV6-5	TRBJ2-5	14	CASSYDRVGQTQYF	TGTGCCAGCAGTTACGACAGGGTGGGACAGACCCAGTACTTC
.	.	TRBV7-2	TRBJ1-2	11	CASSPTLGYTF	TGTGCCAGCAGCCCTACTCTTGGCTACACCTTC
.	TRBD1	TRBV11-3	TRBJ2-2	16	CASSLTWDSPGGELFF	TGTGCCAGCAGCTTAACCTGGGACAGTCCGGGCGGGGAGCTGTTTTTT
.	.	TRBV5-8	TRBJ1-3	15	CASSFGLYSGNTIYF	TGTGCCAGCAGCTTTGGCCTTTACTCTGGAAACACCATATATTTT
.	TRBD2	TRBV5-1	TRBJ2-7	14	CASRGKSGMNEQYF	TGCGCCAGCAGGGGCAAAAGCGGGATGAACGAGCAGTACTTC
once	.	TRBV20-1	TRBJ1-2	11	CSAPGQKSVTF	TGCAGTGCCCCGGGCCAGAAAAGTGTCACCTTC
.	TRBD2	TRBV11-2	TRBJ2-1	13	CASSLAAYNEQFF	TGTGCCAGCAGCCTAGCGGCCTACAATGAGCAGTTCTTC
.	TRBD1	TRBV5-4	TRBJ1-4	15	CASSSSGTGGGKLFF	TGTGCCAGCAGCTCCTCCGGGACAGGGGGCGGAAAACTGTTTTTT
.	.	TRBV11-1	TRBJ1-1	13	CASSLGTNTEAFF	TGTGCCAGCAGCTTAGGGACCAACACTGAAGCTTTCTTT
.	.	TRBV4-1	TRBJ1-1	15	CASSQSKTTLEKAFF	TGCGCCAGCAGCCAATCTAAAACGACACTAGAGAAAGCTTTCTTT
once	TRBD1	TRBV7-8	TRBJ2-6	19	CASSYPTGAMISGANVLTF	TGTGCCAGCAGCTATCCCACAGGGGCCATGATCTCTGGGGCCAACGTCCTGACTTTC
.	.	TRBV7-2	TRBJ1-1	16	CASSLQGSFLGTEAFF	TGTGCCAGCAGCTTACAGGGAAGTTTTCTCGGCACTGAAGCTTTCTTT
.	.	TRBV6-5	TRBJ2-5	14	CASSNPQTGKTQYF	TGTGCCAGCAGCAATCCACAAACCGGGAAGACCCAGTACTTC
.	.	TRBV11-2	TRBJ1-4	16	CASSLRVMATNEKLFF	TGTGCCAGCAGCTTGAGGGTTATGGCAACTAATGAAAAACTGTTTTTT
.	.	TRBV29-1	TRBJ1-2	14	CSVVGTSNNYGYTF	TGCAGCGTTGTAGGCACCTCGAATAACTATGGCTACACCTTC
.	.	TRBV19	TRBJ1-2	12	CASMRGYDGYTF	TGTGCCAGTATGCGGGGTTACGATGGCTACACCTTC
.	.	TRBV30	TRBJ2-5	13	CAWSGQAGETQYF	TGTGCCTGGAGTGGCCAGGCGGGAGAGACCCAGTACTTC
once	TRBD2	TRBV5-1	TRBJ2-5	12	CASRGGGETQYF	TGCGCCAGCAGGGGCGGGGGAGAGACCCAGTACTTC
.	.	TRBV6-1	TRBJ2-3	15	CASSLLAVSTDTQYF	TGTGCCAGCAGTTTATTAGCGGTTAGCACAGATACGCAGTATTTT
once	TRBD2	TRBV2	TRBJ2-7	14	CASTFTSAAYEQYF	TGTGCCAGTACCTTCACTAGCGCGGCCTACGAGCAGTACTTC
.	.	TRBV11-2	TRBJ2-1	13	CASSLSVGGEQFF	TGTGCCAGCAGCTTAAGCGTGGGGGGTGAGCAGTTCTTC
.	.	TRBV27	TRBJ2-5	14	CASSSRTVQETQYF	TGTGCCAGCAGTAGCAGGACGGTACAAGAGACCCAGTACTTC
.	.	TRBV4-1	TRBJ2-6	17	CASSGGPLRSGANVLTF	TGCGCCAGCAGCGGGGGGCCCCTACGCTCTGGGGCCAACGTCCTGACTTTC
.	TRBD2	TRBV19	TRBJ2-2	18	CASSIGARGGRGPGELFF	TGTGCCAGTAGTATTGGAGCCCGCGGCGGGAGAGGCCCCGGGGAGCTGTTTTTT
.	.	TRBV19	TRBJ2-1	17	CASSIGTASGQYNEQFF	TGTGCCAGTAGTATCGGAACGGCATCGGGTCAGTACAATGAGCAGTTCTTC
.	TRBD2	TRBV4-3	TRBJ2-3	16	CASSQEGGGMGDTQYF	TGCGCCAGCAGCCAAGAAGGCGGGGGAATGGGGGATACGCAGTATTTT
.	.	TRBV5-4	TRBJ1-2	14	CASSPTGANYGYTF	TGTGCCAGCAGCCCAACAGGAGCCAACTATGGCTACACCTTC
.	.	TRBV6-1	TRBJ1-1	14	CASSAHREGTEAFF	TGTGCCAGCAGTGCCCACAGGGAAGGGACTGAAGCTTTCTTT
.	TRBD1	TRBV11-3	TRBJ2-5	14	CASSDRGLGETQYF	TGTGCCAGCAGCGACAGGGGGCTTGGGGAGACCCAGTACTTC